Below are 18 T cell receptor beta chains sequenced from a single sample in a study of blood T cell repertoires in COVID-19. Only in-frame clones appear in the TCRdb table, and some are missing; sequencing was by immunoSEQ multiplex PCR. The sample contains over 200,000 clones, approximately 84% of which appear only once. The source material was peripheral blood. These receptors originate from a man aged 35 to 55 with active or convalescent COVID-19.

V usage is TRBV7-2 and J usage is TRBJ2-6; D not certain. Per germline, CDR1 SGHTA and CDR2 FQGNSA. The CDR3 is 15 residues long. V shed 8 bases and J shed 1 base, with 12 bases lying between them. In DNA, the CDR3 is TGTGCCAGCGGGCCCCTGAGTTCTGGGGCCAACGTCCTGACTTTC. Translating it yields CASGPLSSGANVLTF.

The chain is built from TRBV19 and TRBJ1-1; 10 bases agree with TRBD1. After removal of 10 bases from V and 7 bases from J, the junction contained 9 bases not matched to a gene. The CDR3 has 13 residues. In germline, CDR1 is LNHDA, CDR2 SQIVND (reference sequence). CDR3 DNA sequence: TGTGCCACGGCGTGGACAGGGGGATTTGAAGCTTTCTTT. Protein: CATAWTGGFEAFF.

The rearrangement joins TRBV18 to TRBJ1-4; a weak D match, TRBD1 (5 bases). V lost 1 base and J 0 bases, leaving 21 bases between the germline ends. This CDR3 is built from 20 residues. The germline V gene has CDR1 KGHSH and CDR2 LQKENI. The CDR3 region has the DNA TGTGCCAGCTCACCACAATTGGCAGGGCGGGGAGATACAACTAATGAAAAACTGTTTTTT. It yields the protein CASSPQLAGRGDTTNEKLFF.

The rearrangement uses TRBV29-1 and TRBJ2-7; unclear D gene. V gave up 4 bases and J gave up 4 bases, with 5 bases separating them. Germline V CDR1 and CDR2: SQVTM, ANQGSEA. This CDR3 is 10 amino acids long. CDR3 DNA sequence: TGCAGCGTTGGTACATACGAGCAGTACTTC. Protein product: CSVGTYEQYF.

The chain carries TRBV28 and TRBJ1-3; 7 bases align to TRBD1. J gave up 7 bases and V 6 bases, and 12 bases lay outside the gene matches. Per germline, CDR1 MDHEN and CDR2 SYDVKM. The CDR3 is made up of 15 amino acids. CDR3 sequence reads: CASRKQGPVGNTIYF. The CDR3 bases are TGTGCCAGCAGGAAACAGGGGCCGGTAGGGAACACCATATATTTT. Full variable domain (outside the CDR3, taken from reference TRBV28 and TRBJ1-3): DVKVTQSSRYLVKRTGEKVFLECVQDMDHENMFWYRQDPGLGLRLIYFSYDVKMKEKGDIPEGYSVSREKKERFSLILESASTNQTSMYLCASRKQGPVGNTIYFGEGSWLTVV.

This chain uses TRBV19 with TRBJ1-1; D not resolved. Germline V gene sequence: CDR1 LNHDA, CDR2 SQIVND (reference sequence). The CDR3 is 15 amino acids. Trimming cost V 1 base and J 1 base, with 10 bases left between them. CDR3: CASSIGAATNTEAFF. As DNA, the CDR3 is TGTGCCAGTAGTATAGGAGCAGCGACGAACACTGAAGCTTTCTTT.

A single count supports this clone. The chain links TRBV28 to TRBJ2-2, with 7 bases fitting TRBD1. The ends lost 4 bases at V and 7 bases at J; junction bases unmatched: 15. The CDR3 covers 17 residues. CDR1 MDHEN and CDR2 SYDVKM come from the germline V gene. The CDR3 loop reads CASSSPLGRGWDGELFF. CDR3 coding DNA: TGTGCCAGCAGTTCGCCTCTGGGCAGGGGGTGGGACGGGGAGCTGTTTTTT.

The chain has TRBV10-2 and TRBJ2-1; 7 positions match TRBD2. Trimming took 6 bases from V and 7 from J; bases not matched to a gene: 9. Germline assignment: CDR1 WSHSY and CDR2 SAAADI. The CDR3 spans 14 residues. CDR3 loop: CASSLPGLPNEQFF. The CDR3 region has the DNA TGCGCCAGCAGCCTACCGGGACTACCGAATGAGCAGTTCTTC.

The chain combines TRBV7-8 with TRBJ2-1; D remains ambiguous. The V and J ends lost 5 bases and 6 bases respectively, with 5 bases between them. The CDR3 runs 11 residues. Per germline, CDR1 SGHVS and CDR2 FQNEAQ. In nucleotides, the CDR3 is TGTGCCAGCAGCCCTTCCAATGAGCAGTTCTTC. Encoded protein: CASSPSNEQFF. Complete variable domain (other parts from reference TRBV7-8 and TRBJ2-1): GAGVSQSPRYKVAKRGQDVALRCDPISGHVSLFWYQQALGQGPEFLTYFQNEAQLDKSGLPSDRFFAERPEGSVSTLKIQRTQQEDSAVYLCASSPSNEQFFGPGTRLTVL.

As DNA, the CDR3 is TGCAGCGTTGGGACTAGCTGGAGCACAGATACGCAGTATTTT. It is translated as CSVGTSWSTDTQYF. V is TRBV29-1 and J is TRBJ2-3, with 8 bases identical to TRBD2. Germline-derived CDR1 and CDR2 are SQVTM and ANQGSEA. The CDR3 is made up of 14 amino acids. Germline trimming cut 4 bases from V and 0 bases from J; bases unmatched to any gene: 3.

The CDR3 sequence: CASSVGRAYGYTF. CDR3 in DNA: TGCGCCAGCAGTGTCGGCAGGGCCTATGGCTACACCTTC. This rearrangement joins TRBV10-2 to TRBJ1-2; possible D gene TRBD1, 5 bases. Germline CDR1 reads WSHSY; CDR2 reads SAAADI. Trimming stripped 4 bases from V and 4 bases from J, with 10 bases between. The CDR3 covers 13 residues.

This chain uses TRBV19 with TRBJ2-7; 10 nucleotides match TRBD1. Germline CDR1 and CDR2: LNHDA and SQIVND (reference sequence). CDR3 length: 16 amino acids. Trimming cost V 6 bases and J 5 bases; bases outside gene matches: 13. The CDR3 spells CASSDWDRGNSDEQYF. CDR3 DNA sequence: TGTGCCAGTAGCGATTGGGACAGGGGCAATTCCGACGAGCAGTACTTC.

J is TRBJ1-1 and V is TRBV12-3 or TRBV12-4; the D is unclear. The CDR3 runs 12 residues. The V gene lost 1 base and the J gene lost 4 bases, with 4 bases spanning the gap. The CDR3 DNA follows: TGTGCCAGCAGTTTAGGGGCCACTGAAGCTTTCTTT. Translation: CASSLGATEAFF.

A single count supports this clone. The chain couples TRBV30 to TRBJ1-1, with TRBD1 identical over 9 bases. This CDR3 spans 11 amino acids. Per germline, CDR1 GTSNPN and CDR2 SVGIG (reference sequence). The V segment lost 5 bases and the J segment 8 bases; nucleotides outside the gene matches: 3. The CDR3 loop is CAWDRGSEAFF. DNA of the CDR3: TGTGCCTGGGACAGGGGGTCAGAAGCTTTCTTT.

The chain recombines TRBV5-1 with TRBJ1-4; perhaps TRBD1 as D (5 bases). Trimming took 4 bases from V and 5 from J, leaving 12 bases between them. The germline CDR1 and CDR2 sequences are SGHRS and YFSETQ. The CDR3 has 14 amino acids. DNA of the CDR3: TGCGCCAGCAGCATGCCAGGGAAGAATGAAAAACTGTTTTTT. Translating it yields CASSMPGKNEKLFF.

The chain is built from TRBV9 and TRBJ2-1, with 7 bases that match TRBD1. Germline CDR1 is SGDLS and CDR2 is YYNGEE. The CDR3 has 16 amino acids. Losses at the gene ends were 4 bases for V and 2 bases for J; bases not matched to a gene: 9. The CDR3 DNA is TGTGCCAGCAGCCCCAAGTGGGACAGAGCCTACAATGAGCAGTTCTTC. Translation: CASSPKWDRAYNEQFF.

The V call is TRBV30, the J call TRBJ1-1; 9 bases map to TRBD1. The germline gives CDR1 GTSNPN, CDR2 SVGIG (reference sequence). With 2 bases clipped from V and 6 bases from J, the junction kept 10 bases outside the gene matches. The CDR3 runs 15 residues. The CDR3 loop is CAWSTPGTGRAEAFF. CDR3 nucleotide sequence: TGTGCCTGGAGTACCCCCGGGACAGGGAGGGCTGAAGCTTTCTTT.

The gene calls are TRBV19 and TRBJ2-5; 12 positions agree with TRBD2. The CDR3 is made up of 16 amino acids. V lost 2 bases and J lost 3; bases outside the gene matches: 4. The germline gives CDR1 LNHDA, CDR2 SQIVND (reference sequence). Here the CDR3 reads CASSIWASGGEETQYF. For the CDR3, the DNA is TGTGCCAGTAGTATATGGGCTAGCGGGGGGGAAGAGACCCAGTACTTC.